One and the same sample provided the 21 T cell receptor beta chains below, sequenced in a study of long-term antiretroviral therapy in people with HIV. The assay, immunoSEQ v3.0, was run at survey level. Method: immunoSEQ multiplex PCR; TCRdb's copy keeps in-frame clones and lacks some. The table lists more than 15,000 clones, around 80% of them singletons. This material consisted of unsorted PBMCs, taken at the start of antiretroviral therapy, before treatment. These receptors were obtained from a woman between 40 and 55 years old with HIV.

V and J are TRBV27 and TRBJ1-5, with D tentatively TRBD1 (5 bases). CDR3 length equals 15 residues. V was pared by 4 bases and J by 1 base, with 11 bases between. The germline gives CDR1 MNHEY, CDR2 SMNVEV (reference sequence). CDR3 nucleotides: TGTGCCAGCAGTTCGCAGGGTTTCAGCAATCAGCCCCAGCATTTT. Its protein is CASSSQGFSNQPQHF.

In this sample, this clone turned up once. CDR3 DNA: TGTGCCAGCTCACCAGAGGCGATGAACACTGAAGCTTTCTTT. It is translated as CASSPEAMNTEAFF. This rearrangement joins TRBV18 to TRBJ1-1; D unclear. With 2 bases removed from V and 0 bases from J, the gap between germline ends came to 7 bases. Germline V gives CDR1 KGHSH, CDR2 LQKENI. The CDR3 contains 14 residues.

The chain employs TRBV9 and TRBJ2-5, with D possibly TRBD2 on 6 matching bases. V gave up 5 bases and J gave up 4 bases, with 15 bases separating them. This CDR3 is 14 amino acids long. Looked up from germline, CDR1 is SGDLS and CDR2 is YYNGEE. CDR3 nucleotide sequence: TGTGCCAGCAGTACGACGGGAGCGCGAGAGACCCAGTACTTC. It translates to CASSTTGARETQYF.

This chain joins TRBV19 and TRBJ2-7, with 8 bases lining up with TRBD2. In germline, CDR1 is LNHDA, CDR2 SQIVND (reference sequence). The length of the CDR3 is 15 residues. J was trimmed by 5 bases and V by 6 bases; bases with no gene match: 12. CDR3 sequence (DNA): TGTGCCAGTAGCTCTCGAGGCGGGGGGCGGGACGAGCAGTACTTC. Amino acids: CASSSRGGGRDEQYF.

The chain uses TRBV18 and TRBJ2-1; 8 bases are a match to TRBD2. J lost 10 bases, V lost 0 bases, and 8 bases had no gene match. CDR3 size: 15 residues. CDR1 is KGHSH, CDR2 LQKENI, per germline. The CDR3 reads CASSPPSGGDGEQFF. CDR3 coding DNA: TGTGCCAGCTCACCACCCAGCGGGGGTGACGGAGAGCAGTTCTTC.

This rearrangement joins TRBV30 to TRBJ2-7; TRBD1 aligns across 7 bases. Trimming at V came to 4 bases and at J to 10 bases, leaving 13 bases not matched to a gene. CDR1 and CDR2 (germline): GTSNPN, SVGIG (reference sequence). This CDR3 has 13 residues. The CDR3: CAWKRQGTSVQYF. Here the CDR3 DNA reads TGTGCCTGGAAACGACAGGGAACCTCCGTACAGTACTTC.

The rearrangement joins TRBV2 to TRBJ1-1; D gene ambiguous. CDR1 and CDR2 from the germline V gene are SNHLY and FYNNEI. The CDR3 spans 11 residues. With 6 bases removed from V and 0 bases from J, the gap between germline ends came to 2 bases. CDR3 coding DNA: TGTGCCAGCAGCCTGAACACTGAAGCTTTCTTT. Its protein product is CASSLNTEAFF. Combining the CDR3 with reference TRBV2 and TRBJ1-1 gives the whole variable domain EPEVTQTPSHQVTQMGQEVILRCVPISNHLYFYWYRQILGQKVEFLVSFYNNEISEKSEIFDDQFSVERPDGSNFTLKIRSTKLEDSAMYFCASSLNTEAFFGQGTRLTVV.

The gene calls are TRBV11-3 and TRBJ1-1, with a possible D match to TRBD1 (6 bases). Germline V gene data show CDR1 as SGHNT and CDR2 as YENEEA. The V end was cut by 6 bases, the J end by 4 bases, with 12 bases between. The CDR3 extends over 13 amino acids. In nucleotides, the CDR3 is TGTGCCAGCAGGCAGACAGGATCCACTGAAGCTTTCTTT. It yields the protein CASRQTGSTEAFF.

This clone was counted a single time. CDR3 sequence reads: CASSVVPFANEQFF. CDR3 sequence (DNA): TGTGCCAGCAGCGTAGTTCCCTTCGCCAATGAGCAGTTCTTC. This rearrangement joins TRBV9 to TRBJ2-1; D gene ambiguous. From germline, CDR1 is SGDLS and CDR2 YYNGEE. Trimming took 0 bases from V and 6 from J, leaving 10 bases between them. There are 14 residues in the CDR3.

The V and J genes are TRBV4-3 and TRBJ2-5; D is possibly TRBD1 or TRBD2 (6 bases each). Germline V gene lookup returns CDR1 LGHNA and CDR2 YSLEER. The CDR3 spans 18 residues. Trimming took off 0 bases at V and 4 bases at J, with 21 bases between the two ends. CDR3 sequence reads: CASSQDPYELGGAETQYF. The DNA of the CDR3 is TGCGCCAGCAGCCAAGATCCGTACGAGCTCGGGGGCGCAGAGACCCAGTACTTC.

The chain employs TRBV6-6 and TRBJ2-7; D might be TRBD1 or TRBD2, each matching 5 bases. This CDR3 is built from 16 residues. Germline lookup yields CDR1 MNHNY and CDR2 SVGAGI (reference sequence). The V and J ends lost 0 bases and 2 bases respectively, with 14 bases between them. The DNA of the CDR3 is TGTGCCAGCAGTTACTCTCGAGAGGGGTCCGCCTACGAGCAGTACTTC. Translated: CASSYSREGSAYEQYF.

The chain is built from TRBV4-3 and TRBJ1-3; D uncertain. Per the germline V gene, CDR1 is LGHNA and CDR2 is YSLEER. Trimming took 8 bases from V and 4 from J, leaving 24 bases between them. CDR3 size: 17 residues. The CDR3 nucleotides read TGCGCCAGCGTCATGAGACTTAGAGGGTTATTAGGAAACACCATATATTTT. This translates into CASVMRLRGLLGNTIYF.

The CDR3 here is CASISQGGYQPQHF. In DNA form, the CDR3 reads TGTGCCAGCATCTCACAGGGGGGCTATCAGCCCCAGCATTTT. V is TRBV28 and J is TRBJ1-5, with 8 bases fitting TRBD1. The trim removed 7 bases at V and 5 bases at J, leaving 7 bases unmatched. Germline CDR1 MDHEN, CDR2 SYDVKM. The CDR3 is made up of 14 amino acids.

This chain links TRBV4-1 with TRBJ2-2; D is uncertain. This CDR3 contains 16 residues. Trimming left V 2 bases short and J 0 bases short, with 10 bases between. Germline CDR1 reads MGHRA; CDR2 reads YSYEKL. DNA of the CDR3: TGCGCCAGCAGCCAATGGGGATCTACGAACACCGGGGAGCTGTTTTTT. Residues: CASSQWGSTNTGELFF.

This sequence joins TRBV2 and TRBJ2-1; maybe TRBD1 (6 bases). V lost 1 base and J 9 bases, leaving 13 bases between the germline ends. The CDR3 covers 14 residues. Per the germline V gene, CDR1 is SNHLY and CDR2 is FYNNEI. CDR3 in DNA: TGTGCCAGCAGTGAAGATGACAGGATCCCTGAGCAGTTCTTC. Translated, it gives CASSEDDRIPEQFF.

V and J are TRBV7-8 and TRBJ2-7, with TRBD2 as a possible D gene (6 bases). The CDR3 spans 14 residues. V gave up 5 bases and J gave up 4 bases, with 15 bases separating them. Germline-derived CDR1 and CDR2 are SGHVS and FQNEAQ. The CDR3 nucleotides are TGTGCCAGCAGCGCCCGGGAGTTCCGATACGAGCAGTACTTC. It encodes CASSAREFRYEQYF.

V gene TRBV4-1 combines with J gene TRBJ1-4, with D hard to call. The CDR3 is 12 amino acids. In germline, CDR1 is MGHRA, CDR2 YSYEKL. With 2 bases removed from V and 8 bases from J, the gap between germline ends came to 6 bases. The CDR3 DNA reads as TGCGCCAGCAGCCAATTAGGGGAAAAACTGTTTTTT. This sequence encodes CASSQLGEKLFF.

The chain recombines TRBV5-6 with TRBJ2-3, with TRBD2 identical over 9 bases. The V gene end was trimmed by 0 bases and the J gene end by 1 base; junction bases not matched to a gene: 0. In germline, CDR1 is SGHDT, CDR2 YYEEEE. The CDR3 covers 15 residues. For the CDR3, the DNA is TGTGCCAGCAGCTTGGCTAGCGGGGGCACAGATACGCAGTATTTT. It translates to CASSLASGGTDTQYF.

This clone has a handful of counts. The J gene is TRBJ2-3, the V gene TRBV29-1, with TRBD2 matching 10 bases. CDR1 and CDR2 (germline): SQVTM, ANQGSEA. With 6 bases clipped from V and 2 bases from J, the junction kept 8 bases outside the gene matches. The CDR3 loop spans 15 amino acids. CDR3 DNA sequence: TGCAGCGTAGCCGGGACTAGCGACCTCACAGATACGCAGTATTTT. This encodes CSVAGTSDLTDTQYF.

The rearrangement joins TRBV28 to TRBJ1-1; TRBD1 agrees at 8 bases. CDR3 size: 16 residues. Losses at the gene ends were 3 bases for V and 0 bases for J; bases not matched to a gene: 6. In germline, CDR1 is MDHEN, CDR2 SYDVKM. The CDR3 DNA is TGTGCCAGCAGTTTCAGGGGGCGTCTTCTGAACACTGAAGCTTTCTTT. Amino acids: CASSFRGRLLNTEAFF.

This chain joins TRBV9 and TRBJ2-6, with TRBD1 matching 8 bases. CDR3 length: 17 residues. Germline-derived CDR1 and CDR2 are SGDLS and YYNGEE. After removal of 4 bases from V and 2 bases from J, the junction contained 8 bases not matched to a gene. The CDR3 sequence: CASSTQNRGAGANVLTF. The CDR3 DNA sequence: TGTGCCAGCAGCACCCAAAACAGGGGGGCTGGGGCCAACGTCCTGACTTTC. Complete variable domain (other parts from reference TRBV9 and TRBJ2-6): DSGVTQTPKHLITATGQRVTLRCSPRSGDLSVYWYQQSLDQGLQFLIQYYNGEERAKGNILERFSAQQFPDLHSELNLSSLELGDSALYFCASSTQNRGAGANVLTFGAGSRLTVL.